The rows below give T cell receptor beta chains drawn from one sample of a study of patients and donors after allogeneic stem cell transplantation. MiXCR was run by TCRdb on the RT-PCR reads, yielding one entry per CDR3 protein. The table has approximately 160,000 distinct CDR3 sequences, around 28% seen once. Material for sequencing was blood, either unsorted or a sorted T cell fraction (not recorded which). The receptors come from a human donor who was either an allogeneic HSCT recipient or a stem cell or donor lymphocyte infusion donor (not recorded which). It is not recorded whose cells these are; they may come from a transplant donor. Each CDR3 is given with its conserved first and last residue. The D gene is left open where the match is weak. Some rows mark clone size as missing; the rest say once, few, many or name a class of expanded clone.

TGTGCCCGATGCGCCGGGACAGGGCGTAGGGCTTTGACTAATGAAAAACTGTTTTTT	CARCAGTGRRALTNEKLFF	TRBD1	NA	TRBV25-1	TRBJ1-4
TGTGCCTGGAGTGCTGGCGCCTCCTACGAGCAGTACTTC	CAWSAGASYEQYF	NA	few	TRBV30	TRBJ2-7
TGTGCCAGCAGTTTCAGGGGGCCGAGCTCCTATAATTCACCCCTCCACTTT	CASSFRGPSSYNSPLHF	TRBD1	NA	TRBV6-2/TRBV6-3	TRBJ1-6
TGTGCCAGCAGCAAGGCCAAAAACATTCAGTACTTC	CASSKAKNIQYF	NA	NA	TRBV6-6	TRBJ2-4
TGTGCCATCAGTACCACAGCGGCTAGCACAGATACGCAGTATTTT	CAISTTAASTDTQYF	NA	NA	TRBV10-3	TRBJ2-3
TGCAGTGCTGTAGGCACAGGCGCGACCAAAAACATTCAGTACTTC	CSAVGTGATKNIQYF	NA	few	TRBV20-1	TRBJ2-4
TGTGCCAGCAGCTTAGTATTGGCTAGCGGGAGCAATGAGCAGTTCTTC	CASSLVLASGSNEQFF	TRBD2	NA	TRBV11-2	TRBJ2-1
TGTGCCAGCAGCCAAGATATGGGCCAGCCCCAGCATTTT	CASSQDMGQPQHF	NA	NA	TRBV4-2	TRBJ1-5
TGTGCCAGCAGCCAAACTTGGGAGCAGTACTTC	CASSQTWEQYF	NA	NA	TRBV14	TRBJ2-7
TGTGCCAGCAAACGGACAGGGGGCGAGGGAGCTTTCTTT	CASKRTGGEGAFF	TRBD1	many	TRBV12-3/TRBV12-4	TRBJ1-1
TGTGCCAGCAGTAAAGGGGGGGTAATTCTCCACTTT	CASSKGGVILHF	NA	NA	TRBV27	TRBJ1-6
TGCGCCAGCAGCCAAGATGTAGAGGCCCATGCAGATACGCAGTATTTT	CASSQDVEAHADTQYF	NA	NA	TRBV4-3	TRBJ2-3
TGCAGCGTAACTCTACGGGGCTCCACACTCGATGAGCAGTTCTTC	CSVTLRGSTLDEQFF	NA	NA	TRBV29-1	TRBJ2-1
TGTGCCAGCAGCTTAGTAGCGGGAGGTTGGAATGAGCAGTTCTTC	CASSLVAGGWNEQFF	TRBD2	NA	TRBV7-6	TRBJ2-1
TGCGCCAGCAGCTTGGCCCCCGGACTAGCGGGAGAATATGAGCAGTTCTTC	CASSLAPGLAGEYEQFF	TRBD2	NA	TRBV5-1	TRBJ2-1
TGCGCCAGCAGATCGGGAAGGGGACAGAACACTGAAGCTTTCTTT	CASRSGRGQNTEAFF	NA	NA	TRBV5-1	TRBJ1-1